The clone carrying this T cell receptor (beta chain) was seen only a few times. What it binds is not known. This entry is derived from a study of T cell responses to AZD1222 COVID-19 vaccine. Overall study findings and caveats: Females made up more of the donors, who were largely white British, and clonal diversity may have come out too low. Seropositive at baseline were only 5 to 7 AZD1222 recipients.

Germline loops: CDR1 SEHNR, CDR2 FQNEAQ (reference sequence). This CDR3 contains 15 residues. V gave up 0 bases and J gave up 3 bases, with 8 bases separating them. TCRdb's table, derived via immunoSEQ multiplex PCR, lists solely in-frame clones and lacks some. The sample lists 90,000 or so clones, about 88% occurring once. The gene calls are TRBV7-9 and TRBJ2-2, with D unclear. The source was peripheral blood, collected on day 0 of AZD1222 vaccination. The source is an adult in good health. The CDR3 sequence is CASSLAQVDTGELFF. CDR3 coding DNA: TGTGCCAGCAGCTTAGCGCAGGTGGACACCGGGGAGCTGTTTTTT.